This T cell receptor (beta chain) was sequenced in a study of T cell repertoires in cytomegalovirus infection. Of note for this clonotype: Its antigen is as yet unknown.

General study findings and limits: Ex vivo responses were dominated by HLA-C-restricted CMV-specific TCR beta clonotypes.

MiXCR was run by TCRdb on the reads, yielding one entry per CDR3 protein. The profile shows hundreds of thousands of distinct CDR3 sequences, around 32% of them singletons. Trimming removed 4 bases from V and 4 bases from J, with 13 bases in between. The V gene's germline CDR1 is SQVTM and CDR2 ANQGSEA. This CDR3 has 13 residues. The sequence was obtained from a human donor in good health (CMV status not recorded). Some clones in this sample may be carry-over from other donors' samples. J is TRBJ1-1 and V is TRBV29-1, with a tentative D call TRBD1 (6 bases). The specimen comprised cultured CD8+ T cells from PBMCs, sampled from culture after CMV antigen stimulation. CDR3 residues: CSVAGARGTEAFF. The CDR3 coding sequence is TGCAGCGTTGCGGGGGCCAGGGGCACTGAAGCTTTCTTT.